These T cell receptor beta chains were read from a single sample in a study of blood T cell repertoires in COVID-19. Profiling relied on immunoSEQ multiplex PCR, and the TCRdb table lists in-frame clones only, not all of them. This table has about 320,000 clones, about nine tenths appearing once. Sequencing used PBMCs or T cells enriched from blood (not recorded which). These receptors all stem from a man aged 55 to 70 who had recovered from COVID-19. The CDR3 runs from the conserved cysteine through the conserved F or W. Fields, in order: clone size, D gene, J gene, V gene, CDR3 protein, CDR3 DNA. A D gene is named only where the DNA matches it firmly. Rows give clone size only sometimes, using once, few, many, or a class for an expanded clone.

- | - | TRBJ1-2 | TRBV12-3/TRBV12-4 | CASGRGYGYTF | TGTGCCAGCGGGAGGGGCTATGGCTACACCTTC
- | TRBD2 | TRBJ2-1 | TRBV24-1 | CATSDSGGPLKQFF | TGTGCCACCAGTGATTCGGGGGGACCATTGAAGCAGTTCTTC
- | TRBD2 | TRBJ2-1 | TRBV11-1 | CASSLAGGSSGMGSNEQFF | TGTGCCAGCAGCTTAGCGGGGGGTTCTAGCGGAATGGGGTCAAATGAGCAGTTCTTC
once | TRBD1 | TRBJ1-5 | TRBV6-5 | CASTKTGVGQPQHF | TGTGCCAGCACCAAAACAGGGGTAGGTCAGCCCCAGCATTTT
- | TRBD2 | TRBJ2-1 | TRBV4-1 | CASSQVGSGGYNEQFF | TGCGCCAGCAGCCAGGTGGGGAGCGGGGGGTACAATGAGCAGTTCTTC
- | - | TRBJ1-1 | TRBV6-5 | CASSPTTTEAFF | TGTGCCAGCAGCCCAACAACCACTGAAGCTTTCTTT
- | - | TRBJ1-6 | TRBV14 | CASSQEFRTLNSPLHF | TGTGCCAGCAGCCAAGAATTCAGGACATTGAATTCACCCCTCCACTTT
- | - | TRBJ2-1 | TRBV4-2 | CASSHQQDRSSYNEQFF | TGTGCCAGCAGCCACCAACAGGACCGAAGTTCCTACAATGAGCAGTTCTTC
- | - | TRBJ1-6 | TRBV10-3 | CAIRGQINSPLHF | TGTGCCATCCGAGGACAGATCAATTCACCCCTCCACTTT
- | - | TRBJ1-4 | TRBV7-9 | CASSLAGSEKLFF | TGTGCCAGCAGCTTAGCGGGCAGTGAAAAACTGTTTTTT